This TCR beta chain was sequenced for a study of blood T cell repertoires in COVID-19. Study details: The cDNA or gDNA used as material had been derived from T cells, B-cell-depleted T cells, or PBMCs.

In the original processing: How many nucleated cells were present was estimated from reference gene primer amplification. Sequenced by immunoSEQ multiplex PCR; TCRdb stores in-frame clones only, minus some. For V, J and clone size, that table is used; D and trimming come from the DNA. This sample has some 290,000 clones, with around four fifths found just once. The CDR3 runs 15 residues. Trimming cost V 8 bases and J 9 bases, with 23 bases left between them. This chain joins TRBV23-1 and TRBJ1-5; D might be TRBD1 (5 bases). TRBV23-1 is flagged as an ORF with uncertain function. Sample: peripheral blood. The TCR was taken from a man aged 60 to 75 who had recovered from COVID-19. The CDR3 reads CASSPRIGAIGPQHF. The DNA of the CDR3 is TGCGCCAGCTCCCCTAGGATAGGGGCGATAGGGCCCCAGCATTTT.